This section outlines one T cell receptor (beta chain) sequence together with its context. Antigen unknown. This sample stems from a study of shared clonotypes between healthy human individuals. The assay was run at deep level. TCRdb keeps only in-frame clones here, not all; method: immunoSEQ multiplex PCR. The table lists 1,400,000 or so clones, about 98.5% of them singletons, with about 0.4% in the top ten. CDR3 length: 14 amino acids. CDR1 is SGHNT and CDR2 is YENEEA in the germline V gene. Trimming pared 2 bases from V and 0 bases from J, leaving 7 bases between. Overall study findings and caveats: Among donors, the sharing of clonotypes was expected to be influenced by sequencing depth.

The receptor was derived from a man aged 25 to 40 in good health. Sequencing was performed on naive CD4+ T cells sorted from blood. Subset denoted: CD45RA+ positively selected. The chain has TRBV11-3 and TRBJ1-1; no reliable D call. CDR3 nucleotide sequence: TGTGCCAGCAGCTTATCAGGACTGAACACTGAAGCTTTCTTT. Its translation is CASSLSGLNTEAFF.